The 27 T cell receptor beta chains presented below share a single source sample, sequenced in a study of blood T cell repertoires in COVID-19. Produced via immunoSEQ multiplex PCR; TCRdb's table is partial and in-frame only. The sample comprises roughly 250,000 clones, about nine tenths of which are singletons, and about 6% rests with the top ten. The sample was PBMCs or T cells enriched from blood (not recorded which). Receptors were obtained from a woman aged 25 to 39 with acute COVID-19.

The V gene is TRBV7-9, the J gene TRBJ1-3, with 7 bases matching TRBD1. Looked up from germline, CDR1 is SEHNR and CDR2 is FQNEAQ (reference sequence). The V segment lost 3 bases and the J segment 5 bases; nucleotides outside the gene matches: 7. CDR3 length: 15 amino acids. CDR3 in amino acids: CASSFTEGARNTIYF. The CDR3 nucleotides are TGTGCCAGCAGCTTTACGGAGGGGGCGCGAAACACCATATATTTT.

The chain uses TRBV20-1 and TRBJ1-2, with unresolved D. There are 11 residues in the CDR3. V was pared by 6 bases and J by 7 bases, with 12 bases between. Germline CDR1 and CDR2: DFQATT and SNEGSKA (reference sequence). In DNA form, the CDR3 reads TGCAGTGCCCCGACTCTCTTTGGCTACACCTTC. Translating it yields CSAPTLFGYTF.

The chain employs TRBV6-5 and TRBJ1-5; D perhaps matches TRBD1 (5 bases). V lost 6 bases and J 0 bases, leaving 12 bases between the germline ends. The V gene's germline CDR1 is MNHEY and CDR2 SVGAGI. The CDR3 totals 15 residues. CDR3 DNA: TGTGCCAGCAGGAACAGGTTTTATAGCAATCAGCCCCAGCATTTT. Translation gives CASRNRFYSNQPQHF.

The V gene is TRBV14, the J gene TRBJ2-3; unclear D gene. Trimming took 3 bases from V and 0 from J, leaving 16 bases between them. Germline V gives CDR1 SGHDN, CDR2 FVKESK. This CDR3 region has 17 residues. The CDR3 here is CASSQPFGVSSTDTQYF. The DNA of the CDR3 is TGTGCCAGCAGCCAGCCGTTCGGAGTTTCTAGCACAGATACGCAGTATTTT.

The rearrangement joins TRBV5-1 to TRBJ2-5, with 10 positions matching TRBD2. The germline V gene encodes CDR1 SGHRS and CDR2 YFSETQ. The CDR3 is 14 amino acids. The J segment lost 4 bases and the V segment lost 4 bases, leaving 4 bases of the junction unmatched. CDR3 sequence reads: CASSALAGGETQYF. For the CDR3, the DNA is TGCGCCAGCAGCGCCTTAGCGGGAGGAGAGACCCAGTACTTC.

The chain employs TRBV3-1 (or the pseudogene TRBV3-2) and TRBJ1-2; no firm D call. CDR1 LGHDT and CDR2 YNNKEL come from the germline V gene (reference sequence). V lost 0 bases, J lost 5 bases, and 19 bases lay in between. The CDR3 runs 17 residues. In DNA, the CDR3 is TGTGCCAGCAGCCAAGACGGGAGAGGCTCGGAGGGATATGGCTACACCTTC. Its protein is CASSQDGRGSEGYGYTF.

The chain has TRBV6-5 and TRBJ1-4, with TRBD1 as a possible D gene (5 bases). The germline CDR1 and CDR2 sequences are MNHEY and SVGAGI. The CDR3 covers 15 residues. Between the trimmed V and J ends, which lost 4 bases and 5 bases, there was a span of 14 bases. This CDR3 is CASSSAGGGNEKLFF. Here the CDR3 DNA reads TGTGCCAGCAGTTCCGCCGGGGGAGGGAATGAAAAACTGTTTTTT.

The genes are TRBV2 and TRBJ2-3; D perhaps matches TRBD2 (6 bases). CDR1 is SNHLY, CDR2 FYNNEI, per germline. Trimming removed 7 bases at V and 0 bases at J, with 8 bases between. The CDR3 totals 13 residues. In DNA form, the CDR3 reads TGTGCCAGCAAGGGGACTAGCACAGATACGCAGTATTTT. It is translated as CASKGTSTDTQYF.

V and J are TRBV2 and TRBJ1-1; 8 bases are a match to TRBD1. Looked up from germline, CDR1 is SNHLY and CDR2 is FYNNEI. The CDR3 has 12 amino acids. Losses at the gene ends were 8 bases for V and 8 bases for J; bases not matched to a gene: 7. The CDR3 coding sequence is TGTGCCAGCCTTGGACAGGGAAGAGAAGCTTTCTTT. It translates to CASLGQGREAFF.

V is TRBV11-2 and J is TRBJ2-3; the match to TRBD2 covers 9 bases. Germline V lookup: CDR1 SGHAT, CDR2 FQNNGV. With 5 bases clipped from V and 7 bases from J, the junction kept 10 bases outside the gene matches. The CDR3 has 15 residues. The CDR3 region has the DNA TGTGCCAGCAGCCCCAGCGGGGGGCTATCGTATACGCAGTATTTT. Protein sequence: CASSPSGGLSYTQYF.

In this sample, this clone turned up once. The chain is built from TRBV2 and TRBJ1-3; 7 nucleotides agree with TRBD1. Trimming at V came to 5 bases and at J to 4 bases, leaving 8 bases not matched to a gene. The CDR3 runs 15 residues. Germline V gives CDR1 SNHLY, CDR2 FYNNEI. The CDR3 DNA is TGTGCCAGCAGTCCTGACAGGGCCTCCGGAAACACCATATATTTT. It is translated as CASSPDRASGNTIYF.

This chain joins TRBV2 and TRBJ1-1; 7 nucleotides line up with TRBD1. The CDR3 consists of 13 residues. Trimming removed 7 bases from V and 8 bases from J; junction bases left unmatched: 10. Germline CDR1 is SNHLY and CDR2 is FYNNEI. CDR3 DNA sequence: TGTGCCAGCAAGATGACACAGACAGGGGAAGCTTTCTTT. Amino acid sequence: CASKMTQTGEAFF. Together with reference TRBV2 and TRBJ1-1, the CDR3 gives the full variable domain: EPEVTQTPSHQVTQMGQEVILRCVPISNHLYFYWYRQILGQKVEFLVSFYNNEISEKSEIFDDQFSVERPDGSNFTLKIRSTKLEDSAMYFCASKMTQTGEAFFGQGTRLTVV.

In the case of this clone: One end of the junction does not line up with germline, which may come from a read error. The J gene is TRBJ1-3, the V gene TRBV18, with unresolved D. CDR1 is KGHSH, CDR2 LQKENI, per germline. This CDR3 is 12 amino acids long. The CDR3 loop is CASSPPGLHLLF. The CDR3 DNA reads TGTGCCAGCTCACCTCCGGGTCTACATTTGCTTTTT.

The V and J genes are TRBV2 and TRBJ2-7, with D unresolved. CDR3 length equals 14 residues. V gave up 1 base and J gave up 2 bases, with 9 bases separating them. Looked up from germline, CDR1 is SNHLY and CDR2 is FYNNEI. The chain's CDR3 is CASSEVGWTYEQYF. As DNA, the CDR3 is TGTGCCAGCAGTGAAGTGGGCTGGACCTACGAGCAGTACTTC.

The rearrangement joins TRBV3-1 (or the pseudogene TRBV3-2) to TRBJ2-2; perhaps TRBD2 as D (6 bases). The CDR3 has 12 amino acids. The germline gives CDR1 LGHDT, CDR2 YNNKEL (reference sequence). V was trimmed by 4 bases and J by 8 bases, leaving 8 bases between them. Here the CDR3 DNA reads TGTGCCAGCAGCCGGGGGGAAGGGGAGCTGTTTTTT. Amino acid sequence: CASSRGEGELFF.

This clone was seen a handful of times. This chain uses TRBV3-1 (or the pseudogene TRBV3-2) with TRBJ2-5; TRBD1 matches 7 bases. The ends lost 2 bases at V and 4 bases at J; junction bases unmatched: 4. CDR1 and CDR2 from the germline V gene are LGHDT and YNNKEL (reference sequence). There are 14 residues in the CDR3. For the CDR3, the DNA is TGTGCCAGCAGCCAAACAGGGGCCCGAGAGACCCAGTACTTC. Translating gives CASSQTGARETQYF.

The rearrangement links TRBV27 to TRBJ1-4, with 9 positions matching TRBD1. After removal of 5 bases from V and 7 bases from J, the junction contained 8 bases not matched to a gene. Germline V gene data show CDR1 as MNHEY and CDR2 as SMNVEV (reference sequence). CDR3 size: 15 residues. The CDR3 spells CASSPTGGRGEKLFF. The CDR3 nucleotides are TGTGCCAGCAGTCCAACAGGGGGCCGCGGTGAAAAACTGTTTTTT.

On this clone itself: The conserved phenylalanine or tryptophan normally closing the CDR3 is absent here, so this likely arose from a read error. The limits of the CDR3 on the DNA are not certain, so only TCRdb's listed CDR3 is given. The genes are TRBV28 and TRBJ1-2; TRBD1, the table's D call, lacks a check against the DNA. The germline V gene encodes CDR1 MDHEN and CDR2 SYDVKM. The CDR3 is made up of 12 amino acids, end residues included. CDR3 in amino acids: CASSFGQGRGYQ.

The table lists this clone with a few counts. The V call is TRBV5-6, the J call TRBJ2-5, with 10 positions matching TRBD2. Per the germline V gene, CDR1 is SGHDT and CDR2 is YYEEEE. V trimming: 3 bases; J trimming: 3 bases; junction bases outside the gene matches: 5. The CDR3 loop spans 15 amino acids. CDR3 loop: CASSSLAGVKETQYF. CDR3 in DNA: TGTGCCAGCAGCTCGCTAGCGGGGGTCAAAGAGACCCAGTACTTC.

The rearrangement joins TRBV28 to TRBJ2-3; 8 nucleotides line up with TRBD2. Losses at the gene ends were 5 bases for V and 3 bases for J; bases not matched to a gene: 4. The CDR3 runs to 14 residues. Germline values: CDR1 MDHEN, CDR2 SYDVKM. In DNA form, the CDR3 reads TGTGCCAGCAGTCTCGGACTAGCTACAGATACGCAGTATTTT. Protein product: CASSLGLATDTQYF.

The V call is TRBV19, the J call TRBJ1-2; a possible D gene is TRBD1 (5 bases). CDR3 length: 13 amino acids. Germline loops: CDR1 LNHDA, CDR2 SQIVND (reference sequence). The ends were cut back, 3 bases at V and 5 bases at J, with 10 bases in the middle. DNA of the CDR3: TGTGCCAGTAGTATCAGGGTACAATATGGCTACACCTTC. This sequence encodes CASSIRVQYGYTF.

CDR3 residues: CASSPYRGNYGYTF. CDR3 bases: TGTGCCAGCAGCCCATACAGGGGGAACTATGGCTACACCTTC. This chain joins TRBV5-6 and TRBJ1-2; 8 bases map to TRBD1. CDR1 is SGHDT and CDR2 is YYEEEE in the germline V gene. The length of the CDR3 is 14 residues. The V and J ends lost 4 bases and 2 bases, in that order; junction bases with no gene match: 4.

The CDR3 DNA reads as TGTGCCAGTAGTGGGGTTAGCGGGAGGGCCGTCGTCGAGCAGTACTTC. Encoded protein: CASSGVSGRAVVEQYF. The V and J genes are TRBV19 and TRBJ2-7; TRBD2 matches at 11 bases. Germline CDR1 LNHDA, CDR2 SQIVND (reference sequence). V dropped 5 bases and J dropped 6; count of bases not matched to a gene: 12. The CDR3 runs to 16 residues.

The rearrangement links TRBV28 to TRBJ2-5; D is perhaps TRBD2 (6 bases). Germline V gives CDR1 MDHEN, CDR2 SYDVKM. The CDR3 length is 13 residues. The V end was cut by 3 bases, the J end by 5 bases, with 10 bases between. Here the CDR3 DNA reads TGTGCCAGCAGTTTGCGGGGCGGGGAGACCCAGTACTTC. Encoded protein: CASSLRGGETQYF.

To note about this clone: An end of the junction does not agree with germline; a read error may underlie this. This sequence joins TRBV7-7 and TRBJ2-2; TRBD1 aligns across 9 bases. The CDR3 is made up of 18 amino acids. Germline V gene lookup returns CDR1 SSHAT and CDR2 FNYEAQ (reference sequence). As DNA, the CDR3 is TGTGCTAGCAGCTTAATTTCGCCGGGACAGGGAGGGACCGGGGAGCTGTTTTTT. The encoded protein is CASSLISPGQGGTGELFF. The full variable domain, with the rest looked up from reference TRBV7-7 and TRBJ2-2, is GAGVSQSPRYKVTKRGQDVTLRCDPISSHATLYWYQQALGQGPEFLTYFNYEAQPDKSGLPSDRFSAERPEGSISTLTIQRTEQRDSAMYRCASSLISPGQGGTGELFFGEGSRLTVL.

The chain has TRBV28 and TRBJ2-3; TRBD2 matches 12 bases. CDR1 and CDR2 (germline): MDHEN, SYDVKM. This CDR3 region has 15 residues. Germline trimming cut 5 bases from V and 2 bases from J; bases unmatched to any gene: 2. CDR3 nucleotide sequence: TGTGCCAGCAGTCTAGCGGGGGGGACCACAGATACGCAGTATTTT. Translating it yields CASSLAGGTTDTQYF. The full variable domain, its missing parts supplied by reference TRBV28 and TRBJ2-3, is DVKVTQSSRYLVKRTGEKVFLECVQDMDHENMFWYRQDPGLGLRLIYFSYDVKMKEKGDIPEGYSVSREKKERFSLILESASTNQTSMYLCASSLAGGTTDTQYFGPGTRLTVL.

By proportion, this clone is medium-sized. The genes are TRBV11-2 and TRBJ2-1; 8 bases fit TRBD2. The CDR3 is 13 residues long. CDR1 and CDR2 from the germline V gene are SGHAT and FQNNGV. Unmatched junction bases numbered 4, after V lost 0 bases and J lost 12 bases. For the CDR3, the DNA is TGTGCCAGCAGCTTAGATGTCGGGAGGGGGCAGTTCTTC. This gives the protein CASSLDVGRGQFF.